These 20 T cell receptor beta chains were all obtained from the same sample, sequenced in a study of lymphopenia after photon versus proton radiotherapy. Profiling relied on immunoSEQ multiplex PCR, and the TCRdb table lists in-frame clones only, not all of them. The profile shows about 65,000 clones, 75% to 90% of them singletons. The sample was peripheral blood, taken from a patient treated with proton-based radiotherapy. These receptors were obtained from an elderly man with esophageal cancer.

The CDR3 sequence is CSVTPFYGTTFEAFF. Written as DNA, the CDR3 is TGCAGCGTGACCCCCTTTTACGGGACAACTTTTGAAGCTTTCTTT. The chain has TRBV29-1 and TRBJ1-1; TRBD1 is a possible D gene (6 bases). The CDR3 consists of 15 residues. Germline CDR1 SQVTM, CDR2 ANQGSEA. V gave up 6 bases and J gave up 7 bases, with 24 bases separating them.

This clone was seen a handful of times. The rearrangement uses TRBV7-3 and TRBJ1-6; 11 positions match TRBD1. Germline V gene sequence: CDR1 SGHTA, CDR2 FQGTGA. The CDR3 contains 15 residues. The V segment lost 5 bases and the J segment 10 bases; nucleotides outside the gene matches: 7. The CDR3 is CASSLQGTGGSPLHF. The DNA for the CDR3 is TGTGCCAGCAGCCTCCAAGGGACAGGGGGATCACCCCTCCACTTT. Using reference TRBV7-3 and TRBJ1-6 for the parts outside the CDR3, the full variable domain is GAGVSQTPSNKVTEKGKYVELRCDPISGHTALYWYRQSLGQGPEFLIYFQGTGAADDSGLPNDRFFAVRPEGSVSTLKIQRTERGDSAVYLCASSLQGTGGSPLHFGNGTRLTVT.

As concerns this clone: The CDR3 carries no conserved terminal phenylalanine or tryptophan, so it likely arises from a read error. The chain's CDR3 is CASSRGTGPPYEQYL. The CDR3 region has the DNA TGCGCCAGCAGCAGGGGGACAGGGCCTCCCTACGAGCAGTACCTC. This chain joins TRBV5-1 and TRBJ2-7; 9 nucleotides agree with TRBD1. The CDR3 is made up of 15 amino acids. With 4 bases clipped from V and 2 bases from J, the junction kept 7 bases outside the gene matches. Germline CDR1 is SGHRS and CDR2 is YFSETQ.

Remarks on this clone: Other DNA sequences in the same sample also yield this CDR3. The CDR3: CASSLVQGSYEQYF. CDR3 coding DNA: TGTGCCAGCAGCTTAGTTCAGGGCTCCTACGAGCAGTACTTC. The V gene is TRBV7-2, the J gene TRBJ2-7, with a tentative D call TRBD1 (5 bases). This CDR3 has 14 residues. V lost 1 base and J lost 0, with 7 bases in between. The germline gives CDR1 SGHTA, CDR2 FQGNSA.

This chain joins TRBV9 and TRBJ1-3, with unresolved D. The ends were cut back, 2 bases at V and 2 bases at J, with 8 bases in the middle. The CDR3 is 14 amino acids. In germline, CDR1 is SGDLS, CDR2 YYNGEE. CDR3 sequence: CASSVSGTGNTIYF. CDR3 nucleotides: TGTGCCAGCAGCGTCTCCGGGACTGGAAACACCATATATTTT.

V and J are TRBV5-8 and TRBJ1-2, with D hard to call. Trimming removed 1 base from V and 3 bases from J, with 10 bases in between. CDR1 and CDR2 from the germline V gene are SGHTS and YDEGEE. The CDR3 consists of 14 residues. CDR3 DNA: TGTGCCAGCAGCTTGAATCGGCGGGACTATGGCTACACCTTC. Its translation: CASSLNRRDYGYTF.

The chain is built from TRBV19 and TRBJ2-7, with D perhaps matching TRBD1 or TRBD2 (5 bases each). Trimming shortened V by 6 bases and J by 2 bases, and 8 bases separated the two germline ends. Germline V gene sequence: CDR1 LNHDA, CDR2 SQIVND (reference sequence). The CDR3 totals 12 residues. The DNA of the CDR3 is TGTGCCAGTAGCACGGGACCCTACGAGCAGTACTTC. Encoded protein: CASSTGPYEQYF.

This sequence joins TRBV18 and TRBJ1-1; tentative D call: TRBD1 (6 bases). Trimming took 3 bases from V and 4 from J, leaving 9 bases between them. CDR1 is KGHSH, CDR2 LQKENI, per germline. This CDR3 spans 13 amino acids. CDR3: CASSPTGSTEAFF. The CDR3 DNA follows: TGTGCCAGCTCACCGACAGGATCCACTGAAGCTTTCTTT.

The chain uses TRBV10-2 and TRBJ2-7, with D possibly being TRBD1 or TRBD2 (7 bases each). This CDR3 contains 14 residues. V was shortened by 4 bases and J by 3 bases, with 13 bases between the two germline ends. Germline values: CDR1 WSHSY, CDR2 SAAADI. CDR3 sequence: CASSGRGGVYEQYF. The DNA of the CDR3 is TGCGCCAGCAGTGGCAGGGGGGGCGTCTACGAGCAGTACTTC.

This clone was seen a few times. The V gene is TRBV19, the J gene TRBJ2-1; tentatively, D is TRBD1 (6 bases). Germline V gene lookup returns CDR1 LNHDA and CDR2 SQIVND (reference sequence). With 9 bases removed from V and 5 bases from J, the gap between germline ends came to 17 bases. This CDR3 region has 14 residues. This CDR3 is CASSTGPWDNEQFF. The CDR3 bases are TGTGCCAGCTCAACAGGGCCGTGGGACAATGAGCAGTTCTTC. The entire variable domain, with the rest obtained from reference TRBV19 and TRBJ2-1, is as follows: DGGITQSPKYLFRKEGQNVTLSCEQNLNHDAMYWYRQDPGQGLRLIYYSQIVNDFQKGDIAEGYSVSREKKESFPLTVTSAQKNPTAFYLCASSTGPWDNEQFFGPGTRLTVL.

The gene calls are TRBV6-5 and TRBJ1-1, with a weak D call TRBD1 (5 bases). V dropped 1 base and J dropped 1 base, with 13 bases sitting between them. This CDR3 has 16 amino acids. Germline CDR1 MNHEY, CDR2 SVGAGI. The CDR3 here is CASSYFAGRGNTEAFF. Written as DNA, the CDR3 is TGTGCCAGCAGTTACTTTGCAGGGCGCGGGAACACTGAAGCTTTCTTT.

The rearrangement joins TRBV19 to TRBJ2-2; 7 nucleotides line up with TRBD1. With 5 bases clipped from V and 3 bases from J, the junction kept 3 bases outside the gene matches. Germline V gene data show CDR1 as LNHDA and CDR2 as SQIVND (reference sequence). The CDR3 length is 14 residues. CDR3 nucleotides: TGTGCCAGTAGTCAAGACAGGGACACCGGGGAGCTGTTTTTT. The encoded protein is CASSQDRDTGELFF.

The V and J genes are TRBV10-2 and TRBJ2-7, with D perhaps TRBD2 (7 bases). The CDR3 is 14 residues long. The V and J ends lost 6 bases and 3 bases respectively, with 15 bases between them. Germline CDR1 WSHSY, CDR2 SAAADI. The CDR3 spells CASSTGGAGYEQYF. CDR3 coding DNA: TGCGCCAGCAGCACGGGGGGCGCAGGCTACGAGCAGTACTTC.

This clone was observed a handful of times. The chain couples TRBV30 to TRBJ1-1; TRBD1 is a possible D gene (5 bases). Germline-derived CDR1 and CDR2 are GTSNPN and SVGIG (reference sequence). The CDR3 loop spans 12 amino acids. The ends were cut back, 4 bases at V and 6 bases at J, with 12 bases in the middle. CDR3 sequence reads: CAWKGRRAEAFF. The CDR3 nucleotides read TGTGCCTGGAAGGGGCGGCGCGCTGAAGCTTTCTTT. The full variable domain, in which reference TRBV30 and TRBJ1-1 provide the parts outside the CDR3, is SQTIHQWPATLVQPVGSPLSLECTVEGTSNPNLYWYRQAAGRGLQLLFYSVGIGQISSEVPQNLSASRPQDRQFILSSKKLLLSDSGFYLCAWKGRRAEAFFGQGTRLTVV.

The V gene is TRBV9, the J gene TRBJ2-7; D may be TRBD2 (6 bases). Trimming removed 4 bases from V and 2 bases from J, with 16 bases in between. Germline V gene lookup returns CDR1 SGDLS and CDR2 YYNGEE. The CDR3 consists of 15 residues. CDR3 sequence reads: CASSPRRGTPYEQYF. The DNA of the CDR3 is TGTGCCAGCAGCCCTCGGCGCGGGACTCCCTACGAGCAGTACTTC. The full variable domain, in which reference TRBV9 and TRBJ2-7 provide the parts outside the CDR3, is DSGVTQTPKHLITATGQRVTLRCSPRSGDLSVYWYQQSLDQGLQFLIQYYNGEERAKGNILERFSAQQFPDLHSELNLSSLELGDSALYFCASSPRRGTPYEQYFGPGTRLTVT.

The chain has TRBV5-5 and TRBJ1-4; D may be TRBD1 (6 bases). Germline assignment: CDR1 SGHKS and CDR2 YYEKEE (reference sequence). CDR3 size: 16 residues. The ends were cut back, 1 base at V and 8 bases at J, with 18 bases in the middle. CDR3 DNA: TGTGCCAGCAGCTTGAAAGTCCAGGGGAGGTGGGAAAAACTGTTTTTT. It specifies CASSLKVQGRWEKLFF.

The chain couples TRBV19 to TRBJ2-2; TRBD1 is a possible D gene (6 bases). The germline V gene encodes CDR1 LNHDA and CDR2 SQIVND (reference sequence). V lost 6 bases to trimming and J lost 5 bases, with 19 bases between them. The CDR3 totals 16 residues. The CDR3 region has the DNA TGTGCCAGTAGACAGGGAGTTTTATCCGGGACCGGGGAGCTGTTTTTT. Translated, it gives CASRQGVLSGTGELFF.

The CDR3 DNA reads TGTGCCAGTAGTGAGGGACGGGGTGCCTACGAGCAGTACTTC. Translated, it gives CASSEGRGAYEQYF. The chain couples TRBV19 to TRBJ2-7; D is tentatively TRBD1 or TRBD2 (5 bases each). Germline CDR1 and CDR2: LNHDA and SQIVND (reference sequence). V was cut by 5 bases and J by 2 bases, with 13 bases left in between. The CDR3 runs 14 residues.

This clone was observed a few times. The chain uses TRBV7-9 and TRBJ1-2; the D gene is possibly TRBD1 (6 bases). Trimming removed 5 bases from V and 4 bases from J, with 23 bases in between. This CDR3 is 17 amino acids long. The germline gives CDR1 SEHNR, CDR2 FQNEAQ (reference sequence). The DNA of the CDR3 is TGTGCCAGCAGCCGTATGTGGGGGGGCCCAGGGAGCTATGGCTACACCTTC. This gives the protein CASSRMWGGPGSYGYTF.

This clone was observed a single time. V is TRBV10-3 and J is TRBJ2-3, with 8 bases matching TRBD1. The CDR3 spans 14 residues. Germline V gene sequence: CDR1 ENHRY, CDR2 SYGVKD. The ends lost 4 bases at V and 2 bases at J; junction bases unmatched: 2. In DNA form, the CDR3 reads TGTGCCATCAGTGCGGGACAGGACACAGATACGCAGTATTTT. It specifies CAISAGQDTDTQYF.